Listed below are T cell receptor beta chains from one sample, sequenced in a study of control samples from healthy donors and cancer patients. Generated by immunoSEQ multiplex PCR, the TCRdb table keeps only in-frame clones and is missing some. This table holds fewer than 200,000 clones, about 95% found once. Sequencing was performed on PBMCs. Receptor source: a man aged 55 to 70 with colorectal cancer. Both conserved end residues are part of each CDR3. D genes are given only for firm matches. The size of a clone is reported for some rows only, either as once, few or many, or as a class for expanded clones.

CDR3nt: TGTGCCATCAGGGACCCTAGGGCCTACGAGCAGTACTTC; CDR3aa: CAIRDPRAYEQYF; d_gene: NA; v_gene: TRBV10-3; j_gene: TRBJ2-7; abundance: NA
CDR3nt: TGTGCCAGCAGCCTGGTGGGGGAGCAGTACTTC; CDR3aa: CASSLVGEQYF; d_gene: NA; v_gene: TRBV5-4; j_gene: TRBJ2-7; abundance: NA
CDR3nt: TGTGCCAGCAGCTCCCCGGGGCTAGCGGGGGGAGGGAATGAGCAGTTCTTC; CDR3aa: CASSSPGLAGGGNEQFF; d_gene: TRBD2; v_gene: TRBV7-2; j_gene: TRBJ2-1; abundance: NA
CDR3nt: TGTGCCAGCAGCCAGGGGTCTGACAGGGCCAACGGGGAGCTGTTTTTT; CDR3aa: CASSQGSDRANGELFF; d_gene: TRBD1; v_gene: TRBV7-2; j_gene: TRBJ2-2; abundance: NA
CDR3nt: TGTGCCAGCAGCAAAATTCCCGATTTGGCTAGCGGTAGCACAGATACGCAGTATTTT; CDR3aa: CASSKIPDLASGSTDTQYF; d_gene: NA; v_gene: TRBV21-1; j_gene: TRBJ2-3; abundance: NA
CDR3nt: TGTGCTAGTGGTAACGGGCCAAGCCCTGGGGAGACCCAGTACTTC; CDR3aa: CASGNGPSPGETQYF; d_gene: NA; v_gene: TRBV12-5; j_gene: TRBJ2-5; abundance: NA
CDR3nt: TGTGCCAGCAGTTATGTGACAGGGCCTGCGAATGAAAAACTGTTTTTT; CDR3aa: CASSYVTGPANEKLFF; d_gene: TRBD1; v_gene: TRBV6-6; j_gene: TRBJ1-4; abundance: NA
CDR3nt: TGTGCCAGTCAATCGCTGAGTCTACCGGCGAACGAGCAGTACTTC; CDR3aa: CASQSLSLPANEQYF; d_gene: NA; v_gene: TRBV19; j_gene: TRBJ2-7; abundance: NA
CDR3nt: TGTGCCAGCAGCCAAGAGGTGGACCAGCTCAATCAGCCCCAGCATTTT; CDR3aa: CASSQEVDQLNQPQHF; d_gene: NA; v_gene: TRBV4-2; j_gene: TRBJ1-5; abundance: NA
CDR3nt: TGCGCCAGCAGTCACGCCCCGGCTAGGCCCCACGAGCAGTACTTC; CDR3aa: CASSHAPARPHEQYF; d_gene: NA; v_gene: TRBV23-1; j_gene: TRBJ2-7; abundance: NA
CDR3nt: TGTGCCAGCAGTGCGTTAGGACAGGGTTACGACGAGCAGTACTTC; CDR3aa: CASSALGQGYDEQYF; d_gene: TRBD1; v_gene: TRBV2; j_gene: TRBJ2-7; abundance: NA
CDR3nt: TGTGCCAGCAGTTTAAATTCTGTGTCTGGAAACACCATATATTTT; CDR3aa: CASSLNSVSGNTIYF; d_gene: NA; v_gene: TRBV27; j_gene: TRBJ1-3; abundance: NA
CDR3nt: TGTGCCATCAAATCTAGCGGGGAGGCGGACACCGGGGAGCTGTTTTTT; CDR3aa: CAIKSSGEADTGELFF; d_gene: TRBD2; v_gene: TRBV10-3; j_gene: TRBJ2-2; abundance: NA
CDR3nt: TGTGCCAGTAGTGGGGGCCTGGGACGCGGGGAGCTGTTTTTT; CDR3aa: CASSGGLGRGELFF; d_gene: NA; v_gene: TRBV19; j_gene: TRBJ2-2; abundance: NA
CDR3nt: TGTGCCAGCAGCGTAGGGCTCAATAGCAATCAGCCCCAGCATTTT; CDR3aa: CASSVGLNSNQPQHF; d_gene: NA; v_gene: TRBV9; j_gene: TRBJ1-5; abundance: NA
CDR3nt: TGTGCCAGCAGCTTTCTCGACAACTCACCCACCTACGAGCAGTACTTC; CDR3aa: CASSFLDNSPTYEQYF; d_gene: NA; v_gene: TRBV7-2; j_gene: TRBJ2-7; abundance: NA
CDR3nt: TGTGCCAGCAGTTACTTGCCCGGGTTGGGCGGCTACACCTTC; CDR3aa: CASSYLPGLGGYTF; d_gene: NA; v_gene: TRBV6-2/TRBV6-3; j_gene: TRBJ1-2; abundance: NA
CDR3nt: TGTGCCAGCAGCTTATCAGGGAACACTGAAGCTTTCTTT; CDR3aa: CASSLSGNTEAFF; d_gene: NA; v_gene: TRBV13; j_gene: TRBJ1-1; abundance: NA
CDR3nt: TGTGCCAGCAGCCAGGACAGGGACGGCACAGATACGCAGTATTTT; CDR3aa: CASSQDRDGTDTQYF; d_gene: TRBD1; v_gene: TRBV4-2; j_gene: TRBJ2-3; abundance: NA
CDR3nt: TGTGCCAGCAGTTACTCTCATCTTTCCTCTGGAAACACCATATATTTT; CDR3aa: CASSYSHLSSGNTIYF; d_gene: NA; v_gene: TRBV6-2/TRBV6-3; j_gene: TRBJ1-3; abundance: NA
CDR3nt: TGTGCCAGCAGTTACTCGAAGGGGCGGGGGGAATTCAATGAGCAGTTCTTC; CDR3aa: CASSYSKGRGEFNEQFF; d_gene: TRBD2; v_gene: TRBV6-2/TRBV6-3; j_gene: TRBJ2-1; abundance: once
CDR3nt: TGTGCCAGCTCAGCACAGACACAAGAGACCCAGTACTTC; CDR3aa: CASSAQTQETQYF; d_gene: NA; v_gene: TRBV18; j_gene: TRBJ2-5; abundance: NA
CDR3nt: TGTGCCAGCAGCTTAGACTTACCCCCTGGGGCCAACGTCCTGACTTTC; CDR3aa: CASSLDLPPGANVLTF; d_gene: NA; v_gene: TRBV7-2; j_gene: TRBJ2-6; abundance: NA
CDR3nt: TGCGCCAGCAGCCAGGGCAGAAGCTCCTACGAGCAGTACTTC; CDR3aa: CASSQGRSSYEQYF; d_gene: NA; v_gene: TRBV4-1; j_gene: TRBJ2-7; abundance: NA
CDR3nt: TGTGCCAGCAGTTTAGGAGGATCATATAGCAATCAGCCCCAGCATTTT; CDR3aa: CASSLGGSYSNQPQHF; d_gene: NA; v_gene: TRBV6-2/TRBV6-3; j_gene: TRBJ1-5; abundance: NA
CDR3nt: TGTGCCAGCAGCCGGGACTCGCCATCCTACAATGAGCAGTTCTTC; CDR3aa: CASSRDSPSYNEQFF; d_gene: NA; v_gene: TRBV5-4; j_gene: TRBJ2-1; abundance: NA
CDR3nt: TGTGCCAGCAGTTATTCCGGGACAACTAGCTCCTACAATGAGCAGTTCTTC; CDR3aa: CASSYSGTTSSYNEQFF; d_gene: NA; v_gene: TRBV6-4; j_gene: TRBJ2-1; abundance: NA
CDR3nt: TGTGCCAGCAGCTTAGTGTGGACGCCCCGGGGCACTGAAGCTTTCTTT; CDR3aa: CASSLVWTPRGTEAFF; d_gene: NA; v_gene: TRBV7-2; j_gene: TRBJ1-1; abundance: NA
CDR3nt: TGTGCCAGTAGTAACGAAGGGGTCGGGAGAGATACGCAGTATTTT; CDR3aa: CASSNEGVGRDTQYF; d_gene: NA; v_gene: TRBV19; j_gene: TRBJ2-3; abundance: NA
CDR3nt: TGTGCCAGCAGTGGACGGGGAGCCTCCTACAATGAGCAGTTCTTC; CDR3aa: CASSGRGASYNEQFF; d_gene: NA; v_gene: TRBV2; j_gene: TRBJ2-1; abundance: few
CDR3nt: TGTGCCAGCAGTTTCGACCGCAATCAGCCCCAGCATTTT; CDR3aa: CASSFDRNQPQHF; d_gene: NA; v_gene: TRBV6-5; j_gene: TRBJ1-5; abundance: NA
CDR3nt: TGTGCCAGCAGCCGTAACTACGAGCAGTACTTC; CDR3aa: CASSRNYEQYF; d_gene: NA; v_gene: TRBV12-3/TRBV12-4; j_gene: TRBJ2-7; abundance: NA
CDR3nt: TGTGCCAGCAGTTACTCCCGGGGGAGGTCAGCAGATACGCAGTATTTT; CDR3aa: CASSYSRGRSADTQYF; d_gene: NA; v_gene: TRBV6-5; j_gene: TRBJ2-3; abundance: NA
CDR3nt: TGTGCCAGCAGTTTAGGGCCGCCGTCCACTGAAGCTTTCTTT; CDR3aa: CASSLGPPSTEAFF; d_gene: NA; v_gene: TRBV27; j_gene: TRBJ1-1; abundance: NA
CDR3nt: TGCGCCAGCAGCCAAGAAACAATGGTGGGAGGGGTCGGGGAGACCCAGTACTTC; CDR3aa: CASSQETMVGGVGETQYF; d_gene: TRBD2; v_gene: TRBV4-1; j_gene: TRBJ2-5; abundance: few
CDR3nt: TGTGCCACCAGCAGAGATGGGACAGGGGGCGCGGGCAATCAGCCCCAGCATTTT; CDR3aa: CATSRDGTGGAGNQPQHF; d_gene: TRBD1; v_gene: TRBV15; j_gene: TRBJ1-5; abundance: NA
CDR3nt: TGCGCCAGCAGCCGGGACACAACTAACTATGGCTACACCTTC; CDR3aa: CASSRDTTNYGYTF; d_gene: NA; v_gene: TRBV4-3; j_gene: TRBJ1-2; abundance: NA
CDR3nt: TGTGCCAGTAGTATTATGGGGGGCAGAGAGACCCAGTACTTC; CDR3aa: CASSIMGGRETQYF; d_gene: NA; v_gene: TRBV19; j_gene: TRBJ2-5; abundance: NA
CDR3nt: TGTGCCAGCAGTGATCCCTATGGCCGGACGGGGGCTTTCTTT; CDR3aa: CASSDPYGRTGAFF; d_gene: NA; v_gene: TRBV25-1; j_gene: TRBJ1-1; abundance: NA
CDR3nt: TGTGCCAGCAGCTTATTTCGGGAGACCCAGTACTTC; CDR3aa: CASSLFRETQYF; d_gene: NA; v_gene: TRBV11-2; j_gene: TRBJ2-5; abundance: NA
CDR3nt: TGTGCCAGCAGCTTAGGGACAGAAGGAGGCTACACCTTC; CDR3aa: CASSLGTEGGYTF; d_gene: TRBD1; v_gene: TRBV5-6; j_gene: TRBJ1-2; abundance: once
CDR3nt: TGTGCCAGCAGCTTGGCACAGGGGGCGCGAGCTTTCTTT; CDR3aa: CASSLAQGARAFF; d_gene: TRBD1; v_gene: TRBV5-6; j_gene: TRBJ1-1; abundance: NA
CDR3nt: TGTGCCAGCAGTATTTACCAAGAGACCCAGTACTTC; CDR3aa: CASSIYQETQYF; d_gene: NA; v_gene: TRBV5-4; j_gene: TRBJ2-5; abundance: NA
CDR3nt: TGTGCCAGCAGCTACGGGCCCGAGCAGTACTTC; CDR3aa: CASSYGPEQYF; d_gene: NA; v_gene: TRBV5-6; j_gene: TRBJ2-7; abundance: NA
CDR3nt: TGTGCCAGCAGTCCCCGGGGGGAGACCCAGTACTTC; CDR3aa: CASSPRGETQYF; d_gene: NA; v_gene: TRBV12-3/TRBV12-4; j_gene: TRBJ2-5; abundance: NA
CDR3nt: TGTGCCAGCAGCCAAGGGACAGGACCTAATGAAAAACTGTTTTTT; CDR3aa: CASSQGTGPNEKLFF; d_gene: TRBD1; v_gene: TRBV3-1/TRBV3-2; j_gene: TRBJ1-4; abundance: once
CDR3nt: TGTGCCAGCAGCCAAGGGACAGGGTGGAACAATGAGCAGTTCTTC; CDR3aa: CASSQGTGWNNEQFF; d_gene: TRBD1; v_gene: TRBV14; j_gene: TRBJ2-1; abundance: NA
CDR3nt: TGCGCCAGCAGCTTAACCTTCGGACCCCCAGGGACCTACAATGAGCAGTTCTTC; CDR3aa: CASSLTFGPPGTYNEQFF; d_gene: NA; v_gene: TRBV5-1; j_gene: TRBJ2-1; abundance: NA
CDR3nt: TGTGCCAGCAGCGTTTTTGGTACAGGCATGAACACTGAAGCTTTCTTT; CDR3aa: CASSVFGTGMNTEAFF; d_gene: NA; v_gene: TRBV9; j_gene: TRBJ1-1; abundance: NA
CDR3nt: TGTGCCAGCAGCCGGGACAGGGGGCAAGTCAATGAGCAGTTCTTC; CDR3aa: CASSRDRGQVNEQFF; d_gene: TRBD1; v_gene: TRBV11-2; j_gene: TRBJ2-1; abundance: once